This T cell receptor (beta chain) was observed in a study of breast tumors, draining lymph nodes, adjacent tissues. Findings of the study overall: The data were judged consistent with most tumor T cells coming from lymph node and expanding in tumor.

Samples came from axillary lymph nodes draining the breast cancer. TCRdb itself ran the multiplex PCR reads through MiXCR, one entry per CDR3 protein. The sample lists 100,000 to 150,000 distinct CDR3 sequences; just under 20% were seen once. Germline CDR1 DFQATT, CDR2 SNEGSKA (reference sequence). The CDR3 runs to 15 residues. J was trimmed by 5 bases and V by 3 bases; bases with no gene match: 4. This clonotype showed up many times. Its target is not known. The receptor was isolated from a female donor with breast cancer. Some clones in this sample may be carry-over from other donors' samples. V and J are TRBV20-1 and TRBJ2-3, with TRBD2 matching over 14 bases. The sequenced sample was axillary lymph node tissue. CDR3 sequence: CSASRTSGRRDTQYF. CDR3 nucleotide sequence: TGCAGTGCTAGCCGGACTAGCGGGAGGAGAGATACGCAGTATTTT.